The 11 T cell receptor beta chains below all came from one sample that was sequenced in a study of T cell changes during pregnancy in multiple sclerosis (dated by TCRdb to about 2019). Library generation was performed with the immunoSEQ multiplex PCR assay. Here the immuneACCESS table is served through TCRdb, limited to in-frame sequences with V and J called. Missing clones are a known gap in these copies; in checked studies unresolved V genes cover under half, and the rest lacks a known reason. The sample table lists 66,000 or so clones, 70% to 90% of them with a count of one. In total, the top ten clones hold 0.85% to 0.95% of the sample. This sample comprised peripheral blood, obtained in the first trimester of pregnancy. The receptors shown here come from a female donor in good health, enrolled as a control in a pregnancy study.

This CDR3 is CASSILAGGTDTQYF. In DNA form, the CDR3 reads TGTGCCAGCAGCATACTAGCGGGGGGCACAGATACGCAGTATTTT. V is TRBV6-5 and J is TRBJ2-3, with TRBD2 matching over 11 bases. Germline V gene lookup returns CDR1 MNHEY and CDR2 SVGAGI. The CDR3 extends over 15 amino acids. The V gene end was trimmed by 6 bases and the J gene end by 1 base; junction bases not matched to a gene: 3.

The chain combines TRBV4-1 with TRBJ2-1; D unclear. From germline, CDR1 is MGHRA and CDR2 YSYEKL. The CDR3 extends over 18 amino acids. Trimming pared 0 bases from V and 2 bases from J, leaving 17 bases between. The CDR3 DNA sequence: TGCGCCAGCAGCCAAGAATCCCTCCCCCCCAGCGCCTACAATGAGCAGTTCTTC. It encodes CASSQESLPPSAYNEQFF.

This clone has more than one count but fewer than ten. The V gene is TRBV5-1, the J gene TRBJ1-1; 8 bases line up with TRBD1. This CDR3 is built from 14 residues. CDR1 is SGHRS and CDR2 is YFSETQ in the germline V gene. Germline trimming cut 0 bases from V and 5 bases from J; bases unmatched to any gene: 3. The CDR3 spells CASSLEQGVTEAFF. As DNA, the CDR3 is TGCGCCAGCAGCTTGGAACAGGGGGTTACTGAAGCTTTCTTT. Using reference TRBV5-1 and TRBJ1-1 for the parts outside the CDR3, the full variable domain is KAGVTQTPRYLIKTRGQQVTLSCSPISGHRSVSWYQQTPGQGLQFLFEYFSETQRNKGNFPGRFSGRQFSNSRSEMNVSTLELGDSALYLCASSLEQGVTEAFFGQGTRLTVV.

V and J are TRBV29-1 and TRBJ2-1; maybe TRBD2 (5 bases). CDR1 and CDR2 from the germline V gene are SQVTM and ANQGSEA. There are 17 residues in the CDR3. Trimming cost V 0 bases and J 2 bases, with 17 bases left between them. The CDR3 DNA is TGCAGCGTTGAAGATCGGGCTAGCTTGTCCCCCTACAATGAGCAGTTCTTC. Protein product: CSVEDRASLSPYNEQFF.

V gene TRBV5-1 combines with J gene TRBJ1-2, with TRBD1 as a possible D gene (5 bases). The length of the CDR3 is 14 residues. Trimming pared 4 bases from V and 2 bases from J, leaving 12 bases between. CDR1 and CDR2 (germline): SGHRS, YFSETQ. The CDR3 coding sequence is TGCGCCAGCAGCCCGGTGGGGGGAAACTATGGCTACACCTTC. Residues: CASSPVGGNYGYTF.

CDR3 bases: TGCGCCAGCAGCTTAACCATGACTAGCGGGGGGGCGAACACCGGGGAGCTGTTTTTT. Translating gives CASSLTMTSGGANTGELFF. The chain links TRBV5-1 to TRBJ2-2; TRBD2 aligns across 14 bases. This CDR3 is 19 amino acids long. CDR1 is SGHRS, CDR2 YFSETQ, per germline. V shed 2 bases, J shed 0 bases, and the junction held 6 bases outside the gene matches. The complete variable domain, with remaining parts taken from reference TRBV5-1 and TRBJ2-2, reads KAGVTQTPRYLIKTRGQQVTLSCSPISGHRSVSWYQQTPGQGLQFLFEYFSETQRNKGNFPGRFSGRQFSNSRSEMNVSTLELGDSALYLCASSLTMTSGGANTGELFFGEGSRLTVL.

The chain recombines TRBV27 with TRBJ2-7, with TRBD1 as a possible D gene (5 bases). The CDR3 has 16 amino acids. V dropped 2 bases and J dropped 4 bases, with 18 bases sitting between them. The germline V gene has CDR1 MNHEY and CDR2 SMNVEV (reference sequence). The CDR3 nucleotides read TGTGCCAGCAGTTTAGGCAGGGTACCCACAACTTACGAGCAGTACTTC. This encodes CASSLGRVPTTYEQYF.

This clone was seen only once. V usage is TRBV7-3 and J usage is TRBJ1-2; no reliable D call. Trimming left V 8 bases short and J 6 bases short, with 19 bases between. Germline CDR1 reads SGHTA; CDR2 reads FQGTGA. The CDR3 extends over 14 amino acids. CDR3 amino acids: CASAPEGTVDGYTF. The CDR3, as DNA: TGTGCCAGCGCCCCGGAGGGAACAGTGGATGGCTACACCTTC.

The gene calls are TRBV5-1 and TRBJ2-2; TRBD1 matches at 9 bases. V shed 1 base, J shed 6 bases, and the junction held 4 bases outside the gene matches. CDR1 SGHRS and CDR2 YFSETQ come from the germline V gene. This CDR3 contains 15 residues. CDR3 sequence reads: CASSLRDRDPGELFF. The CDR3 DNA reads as TGCGCCAGCAGCTTGCGGGACAGGGATCCCGGGGAGCTGTTTTTT.

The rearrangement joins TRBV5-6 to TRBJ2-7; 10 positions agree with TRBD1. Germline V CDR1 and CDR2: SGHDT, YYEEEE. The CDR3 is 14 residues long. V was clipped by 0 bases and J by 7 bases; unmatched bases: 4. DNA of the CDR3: TGTGCCAGCAGCTTGGTCGACAGGGGGCGAGAGCAGTACTTC. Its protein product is CASSLVDRGREQYF.

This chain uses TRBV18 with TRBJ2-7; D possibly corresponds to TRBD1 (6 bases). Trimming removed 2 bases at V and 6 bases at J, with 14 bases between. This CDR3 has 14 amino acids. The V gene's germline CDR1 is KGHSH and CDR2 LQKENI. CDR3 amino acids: CASSPNRATGEQYF. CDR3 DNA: TGTGCCAGCTCACCAAACAGGGCAACGGGCGAGCAGTACTTC. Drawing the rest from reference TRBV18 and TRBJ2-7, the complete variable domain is NAGVMQNPRHLVRRRGQEARLRCSPMKGHSHVYWYRQLPEEGLKFMVYLQKENIIDESGMPKERFSAEFPKEGPSILRIQQVVRGDSAAYFCASSPNRATGEQYFGPGTRLTVT.